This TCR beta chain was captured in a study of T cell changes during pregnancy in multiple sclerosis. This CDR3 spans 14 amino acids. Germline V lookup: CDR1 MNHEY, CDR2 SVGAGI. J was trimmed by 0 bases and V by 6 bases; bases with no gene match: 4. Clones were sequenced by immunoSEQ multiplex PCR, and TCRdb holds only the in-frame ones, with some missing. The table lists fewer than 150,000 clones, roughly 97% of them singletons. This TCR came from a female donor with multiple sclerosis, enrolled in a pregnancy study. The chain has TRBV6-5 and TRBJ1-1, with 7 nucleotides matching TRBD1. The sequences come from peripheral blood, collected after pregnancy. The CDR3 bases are TGTGCCAGCAGGATGGGGACAGTGAACACTGAAGCTTTCTTT. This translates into CASRMGTVNTEAFF.